This is a list of T cell receptor beta chains from one sample in a study of T cells in localized non-small cell lung cancer. Assay used: immunoSEQ multiplex PCR; TCRdb lists only in-frame clones, some missing. Of around 30,000 clones listed, approximately 94% were seen once; the top ten hold roughly 0.73%. Sample: peripheral blood, taken before any cancer treatment. Every receptor here comes from a woman aged 35-70 years with stage I lung adenocarcinoma. Each CDR3 is given with its conserved first and last residue. D genes are given only for firm matches. Not every row has a clone size; where given, it reads once, few, many or a size class.

j_call v_call clone_size d_call cdr3_nt cdr3_aa
TRBJ2-7 TRBV6-5 . . TGTGCCAGCAGTCATGACCCGAGGAAGGCCGAGCAGTACTTC CASSHDPRKAEQYF
TRBJ1-2 TRBV10-3 . TRBD1 TGTGCCAGCAGTGCAGGGGGCAAGGGTGGCTACACCTTC CASSAGGKGGYTF
TRBJ2-2 TRBV5-8 . . TGTGCCAGCAGCGCCTCGGTGGCCGGGGAGCTGTTTTTT CASSASVAGELFF
TRBJ2-7 TRBV7-6 few TRBD1 TGTGCCAGCAGCCTCTTCCAGGGGGCCCCCTACGAGCAGTACTTC CASSLFQGAPYEQYF
TRBJ2-7 TRBV5-1 . TRBD2 TGCGCCAGCAGCTTGGGGTCTAGCGGGGCTGACGAGCAGTACTTC CASSLGSSGADEQYF
TRBJ2-5 TRBV27 . TRBD2 TGTGCCAGCAGTTTGGGGCGGGAGACTCATCTTCGCTACTTC CASSLGRETHLRYF
TRBJ1-1 TRBV5-1 . . TGCGCCAGCAGCTTGGTTGGGGGAAGCACTGAAGCTTTCTTT CASSLVGGSTEAFF
TRBJ1-1 TRBV5-5 . . TGTGCCAGCAGCTGGTCGAACACTGAAGCTTTCTTT CASSWSNTEAFF
TRBJ2-3 TRBV6-6 . . TGTGCCAGCAGCCCCATCGGGGCACCGATCACAGATACGCAGTATTTT CASSPIGAPITDTQYF
TRBJ2-2 TRBV19 . . TGTGCCAGTAGCCTAAGCGGTAACACCGGGGAGCTGTTTTTT CASSLSGNTGELFF
TRBJ1-6 TRBV6-5 few . TGTGCCAGCAGTTACGGGAGCTCCTATAATTCACCCCTCCACTTT CASSYGSSYNSPLHF
TRBJ1-5 TRBV18 . . TGTGCCAGCTCACCTCCGTCAGGGTCCCAGCATTTT CASSPPSGSQHF
TRBJ1-5 TRBV28 . . TGTGCCAGCAGTTTAAGGGATTGGTATAGCAATCAGCCCCAGCATTTT CASSLRDWYSNQPQHF
TRBJ1-1 TRBV7-9 . . TGTGCCAGCAGCCGCCCGGGCCTAGGGGGGGGGATGAACACTGAAGCTTTCTTT CASSRPGLGGGMNTEAFF
TRBJ1-1 TRBV2 . TRBD1 TGTGCCAGCTGGGAGGGGCCAGGGGGCATTTCATCGTACGAAGCTTTCTTT CASWEGPGGISSYEAFF
TRBJ1-2 TRBV27 . . TGTGCCAGCAGTTTATTTGTTAGTCGGGGGGCTGCAACTAACTATGGCTACACCTTC CASSLFVSRGAATNYGYTF
TRBJ2-1 TRBV18 once TRBD2 TGTGCCAGCTCCGGGGTAGCGGGGGGCCTAACCCGAACACAGGAGCAGTTCTTC CASSGVAGGLTRTQEQFF
TRBJ2-3 TRBV7-9 . . TGTGCCAGCGGCCTTCGAACAGATACGCAGTATTTT CASGLRTDTQYF